One T cell receptor (beta chain) is described in this entry. In its sample, this clonotype was seen many times. Its antigen target is currently unknown. Nothing much larger sits one base from this clone, and base qualities are not available. The record originates from a study of T cells in Graves' hyperthyroidism and ophthalmopathy (dated by TCRdb to between 2018 and 2020). The study in broad terms: Peripheral blood was sampled at the time of initial diagnosis, prior to any treatment. To identify distinguishing TCR V-J signatures, a discovery cohort of 100 patients was used, comprising some 45 with Graves' ophthalmopathy and 55 to 65 with stable Graves' hyperthyroidism. An independent validation cohort of 18 to 20 hyperthyroidism patients and 17 patients who later progressed to ophthalmopathy tested prospective prediction of ophthalmopathy. For training and testing, the 110 or so patients in the discovery cohort were randomly divided in a 7:3 ratio. In addition, the study compared T-cell repertoires in thyroid tissue and in blood from several Graves' hyperthyroidism patients. After blood sampling, hyperthyroidism patients were treated with methimazole at a starting dose of 30 mg daily, and ophthalmopathy patients were treated with high-dose intravenous methylprednisolone. According to the paper, TCR Vbeta CDR3 sequencing was carried out on some 140 peripheral blood samples, which came from fewer than 50 ophthalmopathy, about 75 hyperthyroidism and some 17 progressor patients.

Trimmed from V: 0 bases; trimmed from J: 3 bases; junction bases lacking a gene match: 15. The CDR3, from cysteine to phenylalanine, totals 19 residues. Of the read, only the CDR3 DNA is kept; its 57 bases are in frame from base 1. The TCR beta CDR3 regions were amplified from RNA transcripts. A first-round RT-PCR of the TCR CDR3 used the HTBI primer set with the Qiagen OneStep RT-PCR kit. A second multiplex PCR round built the libraries, followed by size selection and purification. The libraries were sequenced on an Illumina HiSeq2000 using paired-end 100 bp reads. From the authors' description of their analysis: Raw data were processed with SOAPnuke, discarding reads with adapters, uncalled bases, mean Phred below 15, or no exact constant-primer or identifier match. COPE v1.2.5 was used to merge high-quality paired reads, and clonotypes were defined as unique nucleotide sequences. MiTCR v1.1 was used to align clonotypes to the IMGT TRBV, TRBD and TRBJ reference segments. Only V-J combinations with frequency above 0.0001, covering 98% to 99.2% of repertoires, were analysed. The TCS score was defined as F50 (clonal expansion) divided by E x V (chaos), with BLOSUM62-based TCRdist calculated between CDR3 peptides within each V-J. Welch's t-statistics and random forest reduced 500 to 550 V-J features to roughly 13, which were used in a naive Bayes classifier (R e1071). The raw public data were reprocessed by TCRdb itself: fastp quality trimming at Q25, MiXCR clonotype calling, in-frame beta chains only. When rows share a CDR3 protein, they turn into one entry using the most common DNA and genes. The V and J calls here are based on TCRdb, not the publication. Across this sample there are roughly 170,000 distinct CDR3 sequences, with over 15% seen only once. The biggest ten clones account for under 35% of the sample.

Study-wide findings and limitations: Most expanded thyroid clonotypes (frequency above 0.001) were also detected in blood, a finding suggesting that blood repertoires may reflect thyroid immune responses. A 13 V-J signature model separated ophthalmopathy from stable hyperthyroidism, with 87.88% sensitivity and about 81% specificity in cross-validation and 80%/75% in testing. During validation, the model predicted progression to ophthalmopathy a median of roughly 7.1 months ahead of onset, with roughly 65% sensitivity and about 75% specificity. No statistical method was used to set the sample size in advance, and investigators knew the group allocation.

A patient counted as having stable Graves' hyperthyroidism if no progression to ophthalmopathy occurred over 18 months of follow-up. Hyperthyroidism patients were newly diagnosed, had a disease duration of under 2 months, and were aged 18 to 65 years. Any patient with an uncontrolled infection, another autoimmune disease, pregnancy or lactation was excluded. Diagnoses were established on the basis of clinical symptoms, serum thyroxine and TRAb, thyroid ultrasound, and orbital computed tomography. Ficoll-Paque density gradient centrifugation was used to isolate PBMCs from under 11 ml of fresh peripheral blood. Total RNA was extracted with Trizol reagent, and quality was checked on an Agilent 2100 Bioanalyzer.

The sequence came from a woman in her fifties or sixties with Graves' hyperthyroidism. The chain links TRBV12-3 or TRBV12-4 with TRBJ1-1; the junction holds 8 bases that match TRBD1. Sequencing used blood. The DNA sequence reads TGTGCCAGCAGTTTAGCGGACGCCGTAACGGACAGGGAACACACTGAAGCTTTCTTT. It codes for CASSLADAVTDREHTEAFF.